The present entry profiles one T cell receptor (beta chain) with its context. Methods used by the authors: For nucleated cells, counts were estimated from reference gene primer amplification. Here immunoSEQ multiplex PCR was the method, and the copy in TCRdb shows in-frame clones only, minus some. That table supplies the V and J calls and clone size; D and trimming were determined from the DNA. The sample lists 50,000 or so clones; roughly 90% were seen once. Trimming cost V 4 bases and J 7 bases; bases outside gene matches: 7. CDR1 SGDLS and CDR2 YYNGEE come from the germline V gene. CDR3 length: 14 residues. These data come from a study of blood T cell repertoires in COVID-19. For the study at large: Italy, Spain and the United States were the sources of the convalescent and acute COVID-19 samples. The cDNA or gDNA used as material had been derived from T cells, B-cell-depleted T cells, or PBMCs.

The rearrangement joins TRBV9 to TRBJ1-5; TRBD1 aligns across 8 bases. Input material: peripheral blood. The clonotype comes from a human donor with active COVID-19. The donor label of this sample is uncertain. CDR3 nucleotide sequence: TGTGCCAGCAGCATCTCAGGGGGCCCGCAGCCCCAGCATTTT. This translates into CASSISGGPQPQHF.